The 32 T cell receptor beta chains below come from one sample, sequenced in a study of spatial heterogeneity in lung cancer. The time point is: sample taken at primary tumor resection. TCRdb re-called the 5' RACE reads through MiXCR, storing one row per CDR3 protein. The table records about 40,000 distinct CDR3 sequences, around 5% of them present only once. The input for sequencing was PBMCs, taken at surgery. These receptors were collected from a female donor with early-stage non-small cell lung cancer.

This clonotype was observed many times. Here the CDR3 reads CASSLSTSGDNEQFF. The DNA for the CDR3 is TGTGCCAGCAGCTTGTCTACTAGCGGAGACAATGAGCAGTTCTTC. The gene calls are TRBV5-4 and TRBJ2-1; TRBD2 matches at 8 bases. Germline-derived CDR1 and CDR2 are SGHNT and YYREEE (reference sequence). Trimming at V came to 1 base and at J to 5 bases, leaving 5 bases not matched to a gene. CDR3 length equals 15 residues.

This clonotype has at least ten counts. The chain uses TRBV2 and TRBJ1-4; TRBD1 agrees at 11 bases. The CDR3 runs to 16 residues. V shed 6 bases, J shed 0 bases, and the junction held 3 bases outside the gene matches. Looked up from germline, CDR1 is SNHLY and CDR2 is FYNNEI. The CDR3 region has the DNA TGTGCCAGCAGAGGACAGGGGGCGCCAACTAATGAAAAACTGTTTTTT. Its protein is CASRGQGAPTNEKLFF.

This clonotype has a count of ten or more. This chain connects TRBV6-1 to TRBJ2-5, with D possibly called TRBD1 or TRBD2 (5 bases each). The CDR3 has 15 residues. The V gene's germline CDR1 is MNHNS and CDR2 SASEGT. V was shortened by 2 bases and J by 4 bases, with 14 bases between the two germline ends. The CDR3 here is CASSENGAGRETQYF. As DNA, the CDR3 is TGTGCCAGCAGTGAAAACGGAGCAGGGAGAGAGACCCAGTACTTC.

This clonotype has only a few counts. The J gene is TRBJ1-2, the V gene TRBV9; a possible D gene is TRBD1 (6 bases). The CDR3 loop spans 13 amino acids. From germline, CDR1 is SGDLS and CDR2 YYNGEE. Trimming shortened V by 3 bases and J by 3 bases, and 9 bases separated the two germline ends. The CDR3 DNA reads as TGTGCCAGCAGCGCTAACAGGGACTATGGCTACACCTTC. Translating it yields CASSANRDYGYTF.

This clonotype came up a few times. V usage is TRBV9 and J usage is TRBJ2-2; D unresolved. The CDR3 is 14 residues long. V was pared by 5 bases and J by 5 bases, with 13 bases between. Germline lookup yields CDR1 SGDLS and CDR2 YYNGEE. CDR3: CASRISGLTGELFF. DNA of the CDR3: TGTGCCAGCAGGATTTCAGGCTTGACCGGGGAGCTGTTTTTT.

Ten or more counts support this clonotype. The chain employs TRBV10-3 and TRBJ2-5; possibly TRBD1 for D (6 bases). Germline values: CDR1 ENHRY, CDR2 SYGVKD. CDR3 length equals 13 residues. Trimming cost V 5 bases and J 3 bases, with 10 bases left between them. The chain's CDR3 is CAISLRTEETQYF. In DNA form, the CDR3 reads TGTGCCATCAGTTTACGGACAGAAGAGACCCAGTACTTC.

This clonotype was seen many times. This chain uses TRBV7-2 with TRBJ2-5, with TRBD2 matching over 8 bases. The CDR3 is 15 amino acids. From germline, CDR1 is SGHTA and CDR2 FQGNSA. With 7 bases clipped from V and 7 bases from J, the junction kept 14 bases outside the gene matches. The CDR3 DNA follows: TGTGCCAGCAACGTAGGCGGGGGGACCGGACGGACCCAGTACTTC. Protein sequence: CASNVGGGTGRTQYF.

V is TRBV27 and J is TRBJ2-1, with TRBD2 as a possible D gene (6 bases). V lost 5 bases and J lost 7, with 15 bases in between. CDR1 is MNHEY, CDR2 SMNVEV, per germline (reference sequence). The CDR3 covers 14 residues. Here the CDR3 DNA reads TGTGCCAGCAGTAACCGGGACTCAAAAAATGAGCAGTTCTTC. Amino acids: CASSNRDSKNEQFF.

CDR3 coding DNA: TGTGCCAGCAGGAACAGGGGGCCCGACTATGGCTACACCTTC. Protein: CASRNRGPDYGYTF. The chain is built from TRBV2 and TRBJ1-2, with TRBD1 matching over 9 bases. There are 14 residues in the CDR3. V lost 6 bases and J lost 3; bases outside the gene matches: 5. The germline gives CDR1 SNHLY, CDR2 FYNNEI.

This clonotype was seen a few times. The chain joins TRBV7-2 to TRBJ1-5; D gene ambiguous. V gave up 3 bases and J gave up 2 bases, with 11 bases separating them. This CDR3 region has 15 residues. Germline CDR1 reads SGHTA; CDR2 reads FQGNSA. The DNA of the CDR3 is TGTGCCAGCAGCTTCGGGCCTTATGGCAATCAGCCCCAGCATTTT. Translation gives CASSFGPYGNQPQHF.

This clonotype was observed a few times. This clone may be a read error of a much larger clone one base away. V gene TRBV27 combines with J gene TRBJ1-2; D gene uncertain. V was shortened by 8 bases and J by 4 bases, with 20 bases between the two germline ends. This CDR3 has 15 amino acids. Per germline, CDR1 MNHEY and CDR2 SMNVEV (reference sequence). CDR3 region: CASGPLHRDRYGYTF. In DNA, the CDR3 is TGTGCCAGCGGCCCTTTGCATAGGGATCGCTATGGCTACACCTTC.

This clonotype was observed a handful of times. The rearrangement links TRBV19 to TRBJ2-7, with TRBD1 identical over 9 bases. CDR1 LNHDA and CDR2 SQIVND come from the germline V gene (reference sequence). This CDR3 contains 15 residues. V was clipped by 4 bases and J by 1 base; unmatched bases: 5. CDR3: CASSNRDRASYEQYF. DNA of the CDR3: TGTGCCAGTAGTAACCGGGACAGGGCTTCCTACGAGCAGTACTTC. Full variable domain (rest looked up from reference TRBV19 and TRBJ2-7): DGGITQSPKYLFRKEGQNVTLSCEQNLNHDAMYWYRQDPGQGLRLIYYSQIVNDFQKGDIAEGYSVSREKKESFPLTVTSAQKNPTAFYLCASSNRDRASYEQYFGPGTRLTVT.

This clonotype was seen many times. V is TRBV28 and J is TRBJ2-7, with D tentatively TRBD1 or TRBD2 (5 bases each). From germline, CDR1 is MDHEN and CDR2 SYDVKM. The CDR3 loop spans 13 amino acids. V gave up 3 bases and J gave up 7 bases, with 13 bases separating them. CDR3 sequence reads: CASSFMTGAEQYF. CDR3 in DNA: TGTGCCAGCAGTTTTATGACCGGGGCTGAGCAGTACTTC.

The CDR3 DNA is TGTGCCTGGAGGAGGGGGCGGTTTGGGGCCAACGTCCTGACTTTC. Its protein is CAWRRGRFGANVLTF. The rearrangement uses TRBV30 and TRBJ2-6; 7 nucleotides align to TRBD1. The J segment lost 3 bases and the V segment lost 3 bases, leaving 5 bases of the junction unmatched. Looked up from germline, CDR1 is GTSNPN and CDR2 is SVGIG (reference sequence). The CDR3 is 15 amino acids.

This clonotype was recorded many times. The rearrangement joins TRBV7-9 to TRBJ2-1, with a tentative D call TRBD2 (7 bases). Trimming removed 3 bases from V and 7 bases from J, with 16 bases in between. The CDR3 totals 15 residues. CDR1 SEHNR and CDR2 FQNEAQ come from the germline V gene (reference sequence). The CDR3 loop reads CASSFGGGQLNEQFF. DNA of the CDR3: TGTGCCAGCAGCTTCGGCGGGGGACAATTGAATGAGCAGTTCTTC.

This clonotype occurred many times. The chain couples TRBV2 to TRBJ1-5, with 7 bases aligning to TRBD1. The CDR3 runs to 14 residues. Germline loops: CDR1 SNHLY, CDR2 FYNNEI. V lost 7 bases, J lost 7 bases, and 10 bases stayed unmatched. CDR3 amino acids: CASTQTGLGQPQHF. As DNA, the CDR3 is TGTGCCAGCACCCAGACAGGGCTGGGGCAGCCCCAGCATTTT.

The table lists this clonotype with many counts. The chain couples TRBV18 to TRBJ2-1; D unclear. CDR1 and CDR2 from the germline V gene are KGHSH and LQKENI. Trimming cost V 1 base and J 8 bases, with 15 bases left between them. This CDR3 is 15 amino acids long. The CDR3 DNA sequence: TGTGCCAGCTCACCACTCGTAGGTACGGTGGATGAGCAGTTCTTC. Amino acid sequence: CASSPLVGTVDEQFF. The complete variable domain, with remaining parts taken from reference TRBV18 and TRBJ2-1, reads NAGVMQNPRHLVRRRGQEARLRCSPMKGHSHVYWYRQLPEEGLKFMVYLQKENIIDESGMPKERFSAEFPKEGPSILRIQQVVRGDSAAYFCASSPLVGTVDEQFFGPGTRLTVL.

This clonotype was picked up many times. J is TRBJ2-2 and V is TRBV28, with TRBD1 matching over 7 bases. Germline assignment: CDR1 MDHEN and CDR2 SYDVKM. The CDR3 is 14 residues long. V shed 6 bases and J 4 bases; nucleotides not matched to a gene: 5. The CDR3: CASRPTGVTGELFF. CDR3 nucleotides: TGTGCCAGCAGGCCAACAGGGGTCACCGGGGAGCTGTTTTTT.

The rearrangement joins TRBV9 to TRBJ2-3; no clear D. Trimming removed 7 bases from V and 2 bases from J, with 14 bases in between. This CDR3 has 14 amino acids. Germline CDR1 SGDLS, CDR2 YYNGEE. Here the CDR3 reads CASGLRSYTDTQYF. As DNA, the CDR3 is TGTGCCAGCGGGCTAAGGTCCTACACAGATACGCAGTATTTT.

In its sample, this clonotype was seen many times. This rearrangement joins TRBV21-1 to TRBJ1-1; the D segment call TRBD1 is taken from the table without a DNA check. TRBV21-1 is given as a pseudogene. The CDR3 is made up of 15 amino acids. CDR3 in DNA: TGTGCCAGCAGCAAAGCGCGGACAGGGGGGCCTGAAGCTTTCTTT. Protein product: CASSKARTGGPEAFF.

The chain combines TRBV30 with TRBJ2-3; D possibly corresponds to TRBD2 (6 bases). The V gene lost 0 bases and the J gene lost 2 bases, with 12 bases spanning the gap. There are 15 residues in the CDR3. The germline V gene has CDR1 GTSNPN and CDR2 SVGIG (reference sequence). The CDR3 region has the DNA TGTGCCTGGAGTGTAAGGCGGGGTTTCACAGATACGCAGTATTTT. Encoded protein: CAWSVRRGFTDTQYF.

The sample holds a few counts of this clonotype. The chain carries TRBV20-1 and TRBJ2-7; D is unresolved. CDR3 size: 13 residues. V shed 6 bases and J shed 4 bases, with 16 bases lying between them. Germline assignment: CDR1 DFQATT and CDR2 SNEGSKA (reference sequence). CDR3 amino acids: CSAPGRGPYEQYF. CDR3 bases: TGCAGTGCGCCGGGTCGCGGCCCTTACGAGCAGTACTTC.

This clonotype was observed a handful of times. The junction departs from the called germline gene at one end, perhaps through a read error. The chain employs TRBV7-9 and TRBJ1-5; a weak D match, TRBD1 (5 bases). The CDR3 runs 14 residues. Germline V gene data show CDR1 as SEHNR and CDR2 as FQNEAQ (reference sequence). The CDR3 protein is CASSLDSSHQPQHF. The CDR3 region has the DNA TGTGCCAGCAGCCTTGACAGTAGCCATCAGCCCCAGCATTTT.

Only a few counts were recorded for this clonotype. The chain is built from TRBV5-4 and TRBJ2-5; 9 bases line up with TRBD2. The CDR3 has 16 amino acids. The germline gives CDR1 SGHNT, CDR2 YYREEE (reference sequence). The V and J ends lost 4 bases and 5 bases, in that order; junction bases with no gene match: 12. CDR3 coding DNA: TGTGCCAGCAGCCCCGGGACTAGCAGGGCTCGGGAGACCCAGTACTTC. It is translated as CASSPGTSRARETQYF.

This clonotype was found many times. The chain recombines TRBV10-3 with TRBJ1-5, with D unresolved. The CDR3 runs 15 residues. Germline assignment: CDR1 ENHRY and CDR2 SYGVKD. Trimming took 2 bases from V and 7 from J, leaving 15 bases between them. CDR3 nucleotide sequence: TGTGCCATCAGTGAGAGAGGGAACGAGGAACAGCCCCAGCATTTT. Its translation: CAISERGNEEQPQHF.

In its sample, this clonotype was seen many times. This rearrangement joins TRBV29-1 to TRBJ1-2; 9 positions match TRBD1. Unmatched junction bases numbered 11, after V lost 7 bases and J lost 2 bases. CDR1 SQVTM and CDR2 ANQGSEA come from the germline V gene. The CDR3 totals 15 residues. The CDR3 DNA sequence: TGCAGCGAGATAATGGGACAGGGCTCGAACTATGGCTACACCTTC. Translated, it gives CSEIMGQGSNYGYTF.

This clonotype was detected many times. The chain carries TRBV6-1 and TRBJ1-5; no definite D call. This CDR3 region has 14 residues. The germline CDR1 and CDR2 sequences are MNHNS and SASEGT. The germline V and J ends were trimmed by 1 base and 1 base, with 5 bases remaining between them. The CDR3 loop reads CASSEGESNQPQHF. In DNA, the CDR3 is TGTGCCAGCAGTGAAGGTGAGAGCAATCAGCCCCAGCATTTT.

The rearrangement uses TRBV7-6 and TRBJ1-1; D is unresolved. V gave up 1 base and J gave up 1 base, with 4 bases separating them. The germline V gene has CDR1 SGHVS and CDR2 FNYEAQ. This CDR3 is 13 amino acids long. This CDR3 is CASSLGQNTEAFF. CDR3 nucleotides: TGTGCCAGCAGCTTAGGCCAGAACACTGAAGCTTTCTTT. Drawing the rest from reference TRBV7-6 and TRBJ1-1, the complete variable domain is GAGVSQSPRYKVTKRGQDVALRCDPISGHVSLYWYRQALGQGPEFLTYFNYEAQQDKSGLPNDRFSAERPEGSISTLTIQRTEQRDSAMYRCASSLGQNTEAFFGQGTRLTVV.

Comment on this clonotype: This may be a read error: a much more frequent sequence differs by one nucleotide. This chain connects TRBV2 to TRBJ2-7, with 7 bases identical to TRBD1. V shed 6 bases, J shed 3 bases, and the junction held 5 bases outside the gene matches. The V gene's germline CDR1 is SNHLY and CDR2 FYNNEI. There are 13 residues in the CDR3. The CDR3 is CASSKGAVYEQYF. The CDR3 DNA is TGTGCCAGCAGCAAGGGGGCCGTCTACGAGCAGTACTTC.

This clonotype has a count of ten or more. J is TRBJ1-3 and V is TRBV2, with D unresolved. This CDR3 spans 12 amino acids. V lost 1 base, J lost 9 bases, and 7 bases lay in between. The V gene's germline CDR1 is SNHLY and CDR2 FYNNEI. The chain's CDR3 is CASSEEYSTIYF. CDR3 sequence (DNA): TGTGCCAGCAGTGAAGAATATAGCACCATATATTTT.

This clonotype was counted many times. V usage is TRBV12-3 or TRBV12-4 and J usage is TRBJ1-5, with 9 bases aligning to TRBD1. The CDR3 runs to 16 residues. J gave up 4 bases and V 5 bases, and 9 bases lay outside the gene matches. The CDR3 sequence: CASSKRDRVVNQPQHF. DNA of the CDR3: TGTGCCAGCAGTAAGCGGGACAGGGTAGTAAATCAGCCCCAGCATTTT.

This clonotype has just a few counts. The chain employs TRBV24-1 and TRBJ2-1; 14 bases are a match to TRBD2. J was trimmed by 13 bases and V by 5 bases; bases with no gene match: 15. The CDR3 has 17 residues. Germline V gives CDR1 KGHDR, CDR2 SFDVKD. CDR3 region: CATSGRTSGGPTGAQFF. The CDR3 DNA sequence: TGTGCCACCAGTGGTAGGACTAGCGGGGGGCCCACCGGCGCCCAGTTCTTC.